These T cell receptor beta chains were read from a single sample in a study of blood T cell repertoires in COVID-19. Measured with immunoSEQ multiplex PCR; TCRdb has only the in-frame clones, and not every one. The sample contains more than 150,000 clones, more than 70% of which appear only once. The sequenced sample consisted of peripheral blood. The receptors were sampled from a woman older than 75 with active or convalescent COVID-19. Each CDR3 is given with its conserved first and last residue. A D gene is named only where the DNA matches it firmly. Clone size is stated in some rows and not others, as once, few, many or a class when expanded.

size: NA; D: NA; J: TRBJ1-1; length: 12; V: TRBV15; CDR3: CATRDKNTEAFF; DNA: TGTGCCACCCGGGACAAGAACACTGAAGCTTTCTTT
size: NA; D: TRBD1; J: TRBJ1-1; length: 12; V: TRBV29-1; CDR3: CSVRQGDTEAFF; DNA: TGCAGCGTTCGACAGGGAGACACTGAAGCTTTCTTT
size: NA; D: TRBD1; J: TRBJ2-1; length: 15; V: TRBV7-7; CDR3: CASSLGQGGYNEQFF; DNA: TGTGCCAGCAGCTTAGGACAGGGGGGGTACAATGAGCAGTTCTTC
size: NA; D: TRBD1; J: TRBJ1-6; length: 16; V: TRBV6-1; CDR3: CASSERQGPYNSPLHF; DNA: TGTGCCAGCAGTGAACGACAGGGACCCTATAATTCACCCCTCCACTTT
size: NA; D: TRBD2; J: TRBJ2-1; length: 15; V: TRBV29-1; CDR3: CSVDIGLGRSNEQFF; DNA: TGCAGCGTTGATATTGGACTAGGTCGGAGCAATGAGCAGTTCTTC
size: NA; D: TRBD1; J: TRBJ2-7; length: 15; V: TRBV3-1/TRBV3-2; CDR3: CASSPWTGDTNEQYF; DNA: TGTGCCAGCAGCCCATGGACAGGGGATACAAACGAGCAGTACTTC
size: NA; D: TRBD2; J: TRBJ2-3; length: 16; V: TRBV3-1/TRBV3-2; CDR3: CASSHRLAGGRDTQYF; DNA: TGTGCCAGCAGCCATCGACTAGCGGGGGGGCGAGATACGCAGTATTTT
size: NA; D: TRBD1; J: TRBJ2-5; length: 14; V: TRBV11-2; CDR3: CASGTNRGRETQYF; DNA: TGTGCCAGCGGCACGAACAGGGGGCGGGAGACCCAGTACTTC
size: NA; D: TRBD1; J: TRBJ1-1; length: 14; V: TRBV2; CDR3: CASRPGQTNTEAFF; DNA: TGTGCCAGCAGGCCGGGACAGACGAACACTGAAGCTTTCTTT
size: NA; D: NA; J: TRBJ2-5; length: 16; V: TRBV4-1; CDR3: CASSQDRGSGQETQYF; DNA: TGCGCCAGCAGCCAAGATCGGGGGAGCGGTCAAGAGACCCAGTACTTC
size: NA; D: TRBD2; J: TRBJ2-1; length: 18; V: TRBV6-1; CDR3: CASSVGTSGGGHYNEQFF; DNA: TGTGCCAGCAGTGTCGGGACTAGCGGGGGGGGCCATTACAATGAGCAGTTCTTC
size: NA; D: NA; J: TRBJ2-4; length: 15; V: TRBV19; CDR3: CASSMGRLAKNIQYF; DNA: TGTGCCAGTAGTATGGGCAGGCTAGCCAAAAACATTCAGTACTTC
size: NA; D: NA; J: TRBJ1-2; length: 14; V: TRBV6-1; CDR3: CASREAEVDYGYTF; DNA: TGTGCCAGCAGGGAAGCGGAGGTTGACTATGGCTACACCTTC
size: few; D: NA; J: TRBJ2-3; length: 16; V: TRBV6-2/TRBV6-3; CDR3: CASSSHGTGSTDTQYF; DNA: TGTGCCAGCAGTTCCCACGGGACTGGTAGCACAGATACGCAGTATTTT
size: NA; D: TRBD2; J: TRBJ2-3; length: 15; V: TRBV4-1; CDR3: CASSQVLAETDTQYF; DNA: TGCGCCAGCAGCCAAGTACTAGCGGAGACAGATACGCAGTATTTT
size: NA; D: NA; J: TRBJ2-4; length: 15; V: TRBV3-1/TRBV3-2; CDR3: CASSPSGVAKNIQYF; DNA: TGTGCCAGCAGCCCCTCCGGGGTAGCCAAAAACATTCAGTACTTC
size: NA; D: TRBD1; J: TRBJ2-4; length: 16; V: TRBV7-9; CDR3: CASSARDRGSKNIQYF; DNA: TGTGCCAGCAGCGCCCGAGACAGGGGGTCCAAAAACATTCAGTACTTC
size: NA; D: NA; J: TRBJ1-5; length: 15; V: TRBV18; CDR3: CASSPRSNSNQPQHF; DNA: TGTGCCAGCTCACCACGTAGCAATAGCAATCAGCCCCAGCATTTT
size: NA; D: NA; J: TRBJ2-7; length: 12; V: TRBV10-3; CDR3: CAISEQGYEQYF; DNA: TGTGCCATCAGTGAACAGGGCTACGAGCAGTACTTC
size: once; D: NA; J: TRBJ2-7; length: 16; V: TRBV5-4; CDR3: CASSLAVGGLAYEQYF; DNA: TGTGCCAGCAGCTTGGCCGTCGGGGGGCTAGCCTACGAGCAGTACTTC
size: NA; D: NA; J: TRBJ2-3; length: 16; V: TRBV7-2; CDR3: CASSLVGVGNTDTQYF; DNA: TGTGCCAGCAGCTTAGTCGGGGTAGGAAACACAGATACGCAGTATTTT
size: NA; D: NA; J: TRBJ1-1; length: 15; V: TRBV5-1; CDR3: CASSSPGSWGTEAFF; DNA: TGCGCCAGCAGCTCCCCAGGGTCGTGGGGCACTGAAGCTTTCTTT
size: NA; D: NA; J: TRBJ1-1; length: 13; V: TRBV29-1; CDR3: CSARQVSSIEAFF; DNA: TGCAGCGCCCGCCAGGTGTCAAGCATTGAAGCTTTCTTT
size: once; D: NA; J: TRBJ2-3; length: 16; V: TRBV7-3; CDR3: CASSSMGGPSTDTQYF; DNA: TGTGCCAGCAGCTCGATGGGGGGGCCGAGCACAGATACGCAGTATTTT
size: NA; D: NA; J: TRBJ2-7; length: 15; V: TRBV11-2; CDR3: CASSSGTPLLYEQYF; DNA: TGTGCCAGCAGCTCCGGGACACCGCTACTATACGAGCAGTACTTC
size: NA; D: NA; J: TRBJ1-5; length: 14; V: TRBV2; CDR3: CASKPQGSIQPQHF; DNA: TGTGCCAGCAAGCCGCAGGGAAGTATTCAGCCCCAGCATTTT
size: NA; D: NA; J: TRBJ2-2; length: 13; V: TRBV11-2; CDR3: CASSLSPAGELFF; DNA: TGTGCCAGCAGCCTTTCCCCGGCCGGGGAGCTGTTTTTT